This TCR beta chain appears in the sequencing data of a study of blood T cell repertoires in COVID-19. The wider study: Spain, Italy and the United States supplied samples that represented acute and convalescent COVID-19. T cells, B-cell-depleted T cells, or PBMCs supplied cDNA or gDNA.

Per the study methods: Reference gene primer amplification gave estimated nucleated cell counts. The repertoire was sequenced with immunoSEQ multiplex PCR; TCRdb's copy has only in-frame clones and lacks some. The DNA gave D and trimming, while V, J and clone size come from that table. This table holds some 350,000 clones, around 89% found once. The sample comprised peripheral blood. This TCR came from a man aged 18 to 29 with active or convalescent COVID-19.

Here the CDR3 reads CASSWPTGGDQPQHF. DNA for the CDR3: TGTGCCAGCAGTTGGCCGACAGGGGGGGATCAGCCCCAGCATTTT. This chain joins TRBV28 and TRBJ1-5, with 9 bases lining up with TRBD1. CDR3 length: 15 residues. V trimming: 4 bases; J trimming: 5 bases; junction bases outside the gene matches: 6. In germline, CDR1 is MDHEN, CDR2 SYDVKM.